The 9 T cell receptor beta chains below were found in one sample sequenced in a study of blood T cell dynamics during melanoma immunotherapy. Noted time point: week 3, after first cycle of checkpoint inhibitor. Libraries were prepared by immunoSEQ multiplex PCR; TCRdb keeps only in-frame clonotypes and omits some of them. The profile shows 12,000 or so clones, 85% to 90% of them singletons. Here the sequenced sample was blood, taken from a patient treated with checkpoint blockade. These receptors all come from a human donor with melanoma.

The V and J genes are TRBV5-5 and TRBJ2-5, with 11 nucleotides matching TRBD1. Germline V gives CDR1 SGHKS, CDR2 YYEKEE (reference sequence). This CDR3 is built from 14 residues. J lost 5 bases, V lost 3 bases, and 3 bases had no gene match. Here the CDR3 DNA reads TGTGCCAGCAGCTGGACAGGGGGCGATGAGACCCAGTACTTC. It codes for CASSWTGGDETQYF.

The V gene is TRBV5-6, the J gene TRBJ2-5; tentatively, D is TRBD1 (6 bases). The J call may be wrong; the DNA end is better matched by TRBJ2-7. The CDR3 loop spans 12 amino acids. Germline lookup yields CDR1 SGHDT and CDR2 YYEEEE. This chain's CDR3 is CASSQTGYEQYF. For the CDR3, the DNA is TGTGCCAGCAGCCAAACAGGGTACGAGCAGTACTTC.

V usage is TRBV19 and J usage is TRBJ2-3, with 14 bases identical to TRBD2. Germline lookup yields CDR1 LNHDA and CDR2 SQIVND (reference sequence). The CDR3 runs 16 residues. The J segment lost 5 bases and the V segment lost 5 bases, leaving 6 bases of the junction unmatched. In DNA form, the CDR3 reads TGTGCCAGTAGTCCTAGACTAGCGGGGGGGATAGATACGCAGTATTTT. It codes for CASSPRLAGGIDTQYF. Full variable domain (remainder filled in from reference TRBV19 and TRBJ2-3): DGGITQSPKYLFRKEGQNVTLSCEQNLNHDAMYWYRQDPGQGLRLIYYSQIVNDFQKGDIAEGYSVSREKKESFPLTVTSAQKNPTAFYLCASSPRLAGGIDTQYFGPGTRLTVL.

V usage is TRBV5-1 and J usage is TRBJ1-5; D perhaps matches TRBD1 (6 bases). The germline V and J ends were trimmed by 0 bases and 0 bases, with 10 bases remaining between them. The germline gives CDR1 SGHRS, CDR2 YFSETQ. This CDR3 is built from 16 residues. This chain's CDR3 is CASSLEGGASNQPQHF. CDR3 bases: TGCGCCAGCAGCTTGGAGGGGGGGGCTAGCAATCAGCCCCAGCATTTT.

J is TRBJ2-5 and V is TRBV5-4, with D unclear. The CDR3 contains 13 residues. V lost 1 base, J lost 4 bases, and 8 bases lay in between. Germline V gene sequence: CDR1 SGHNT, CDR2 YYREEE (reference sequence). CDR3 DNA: TGTGCCAGCAGCTTGATTGATTCAGAGACCCAGTACTTC. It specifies CASSLIDSETQYF.

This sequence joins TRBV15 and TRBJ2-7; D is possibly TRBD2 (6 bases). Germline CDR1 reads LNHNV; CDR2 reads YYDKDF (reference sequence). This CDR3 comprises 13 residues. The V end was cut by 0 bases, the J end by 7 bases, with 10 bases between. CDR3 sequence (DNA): TGTGCCACCAGCAGAGATAGGAGGGGAGAGCAGTACTTC. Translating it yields CATSRDRRGEQYF. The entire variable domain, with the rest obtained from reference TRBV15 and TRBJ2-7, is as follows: DAMVIQNPRYQVTQFGKPVTLSCSQTLNHNVMYWYQQKSSQAPKLLFHYYDKDFNNEADTPDNFQSRRPNTSFCFLDIRSPGLGDTAMYLCATSRDRRGEQYFGPGTRLTVT.

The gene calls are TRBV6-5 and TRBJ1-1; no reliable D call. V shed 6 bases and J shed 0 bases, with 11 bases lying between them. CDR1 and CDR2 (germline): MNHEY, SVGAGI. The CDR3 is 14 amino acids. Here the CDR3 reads CASRPGRLNTEAFF. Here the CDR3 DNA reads TGTGCCAGCAGGCCCGGACGGCTGAACACTGAAGCTTTCTTT.

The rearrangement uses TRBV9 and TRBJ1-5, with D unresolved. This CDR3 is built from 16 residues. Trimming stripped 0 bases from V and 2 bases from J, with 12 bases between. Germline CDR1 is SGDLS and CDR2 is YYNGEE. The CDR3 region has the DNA TGTGCCAGCAGCGTAGGCGAGGGAAGGGGCAATCAGCCCCAGCATTTT. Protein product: CASSVGEGRGNQPQHF.

CDR3 nucleotide sequence: TGTGCCAGCAGCCTCGGGACTAGCGGGGTGGAAAACATTCAGTACTTC. Translated: CASSLGTSGVENIQYF. The chain links TRBV5-4 to TRBJ2-4; 13 bases align to TRBD2. CDR1 and CDR2 from the germline V gene are SGHNT and YYREEE (reference sequence). The CDR3 has 16 amino acids. The junction had 6 bases not matched to a gene; V was cut back by 4 bases and J by 5 bases. Filled out from reference TRBV5-4 and TRBJ2-4, the complete variable domain reads ETGVTQSPTHLIKTRGQQVTLRCSSQSGHNTVSWYQQALGQGPQFIFQYYREEENGRGNFPPRFSGLQFPNYSSELNVNALELDDSALYLCASSLGTSGVENIQYFGAGTRLSVL.